This T cell receptor (beta chain) was obtained from a study of cytomegalovirus exposure and HLA in healthy donors. Study conclusions and caveats: A later analysis by the authors found several of the most significant clusters apparently linked to common viral pathogens. A later analysis, which compared TCR beta chains of equal frequency, found the HLA-associated ones more clonally expanded.

When sampled, the donors appeared nominally healthy, though they likely had unrecorded immune exposures. CDR3 length: 15 amino acids. V dropped 0 bases and J dropped 9; count of bases not matched to a gene: 8. CDR1 SGHRS and CDR2 YFSETQ come from the germline V gene. Concerning this clone: Its antigen is not identified.

Primers for the PCR totalled 60 Vbeta and 13 Jbeta. Assay used: immunoSEQ multiplex PCR; TCRdb lists only in-frame clones, some missing. The sample yields 170,000 or so clones, roughly four fifths seen once. The rearrangement links TRBV5-1 to TRBJ2-1, with 8 positions matching TRBD2. The clonotype originates from a male donor in good health and CMV-seronegative. Specimen: PBMCs. The CDR3 sequence is CASSLATGGPGEQFF. The CDR3 DNA follows: TGCGCCAGCAGCTTGGCGACGGGAGGGCCTGGTGAGCAGTTCTTC.